The 27 T cell receptor beta chains listed next were all sequenced from one sample in a study of T cell repertoires in cytomegalovirus infection. MiXCR, applied by TCRdb to the reads, yields one record per CDR3 protein. The profile shows some 68,000 distinct CDR3 sequences, approximately 22% of them singletons. Which antigens these TCRs recognize remains unknown. Sample: PBMCs, sequenced either directly or after in vitro stimulation (not recorded which). The receptors shown here come from a human donor in good health (CMV status not recorded). Some clones in this sample may be carry-over from other donors' samples.

There are a few counts of this clonotype. This chain connects TRBV2 to TRBJ2-7; D gene unclear. The germline V gene encodes CDR1 SNHLY and CDR2 FYNNEI. There are 12 residues in the CDR3. Trimming pared 1 base from V and 4 bases from J, leaving 5 bases between. The CDR3 sequence is CASSEDGYEQYF. CDR3 in DNA: TGTGCCAGCAGTGAAGACGGATACGAGCAGTACTTC.

In its sample, this clonotype was seen a few times. The chain uses TRBV2 and TRBJ1-1; the D gene is possibly TRBD1 (5 bases). V lost 5 bases to trimming and J lost 0 bases, with 10 bases between them. This CDR3 spans 14 amino acids. In germline, CDR1 is SNHLY, CDR2 FYNNEI. The chain's CDR3 is CASSPGTLNTEAFF. CDR3 DNA sequence: TGTGCCAGCAGTCCCGGGACTCTGAACACTGAAGCTTTCTTT.

The rearrangement uses TRBV5-1 and TRBJ2-3; a possible D gene is TRBD2 (5 bases). Trimming took 3 bases from V and 1 from J, leaving 6 bases between them. The CDR3 is 13 residues long. Germline V gives CDR1 SGHRS, CDR2 YFSETQ. The CDR3 spells CASSWTRTDTQYF. CDR3 DNA: TGCGCCAGCAGCTGGACTCGCACAGATACGCAGTATTTT.

On this clonotype itself: A clone one base away is much larger, so this may be a read error. The chain combines TRBV7-2 with TRBJ1-2; D remains unclear. CDR3 size: 13 residues. CDR1 SGHTA and CDR2 FQGNSA come from the germline V gene. The CDR3 sequence: CSSSTRANYGYTF. The CDR3 DNA reads as TGTTCCAGCAGCACCCGGGCTAACTATGGCTACACCTTC.

This clonotype was recorded at least ten times. This chain links TRBV7-2 with TRBJ1-5, with D unclear. This CDR3 is built from 16 residues. Germline values: CDR1 SGHTA, CDR2 FQGNSA. V gave up 0 bases and J gave up 3 bases, with 12 bases separating them. CDR3 sequence: CASSLAGVIANQPQHF. In DNA form, the CDR3 reads TGTGCCAGCAGCTTAGCGGGTGTTATCGCCAATCAGCCCCAGCATTTT.

This clonotype was found once. The J gene is TRBJ2-3, the V gene TRBV5-4, with TRBD2 matching 7 bases. Looked up from germline, CDR1 is SGHNT and CDR2 is YYREEE (reference sequence). V gave up 6 bases and J gave up 3 bases; unmatched junction bases: 10. There are 15 residues in the CDR3. Here the CDR3 reads CASKSGGAGTDTQYF. Written as DNA, the CDR3 is TGTGCCAGCAAAAGCGGCGGAGCGGGGACAGATACGCAGTATTTT.

The chain uses TRBV7-4 and TRBJ1-5; D unresolved. V was pared by 4 bases and J by 6 bases, with 19 bases between. Per the germline V gene, CDR1 is SGHVT and CDR2 is SQSDAQ. The CDR3 has 16 amino acids. CDR3 nucleotides: TGTGCCAGCAGCTGTCTCGGACGGTTACCTTTTCAGCCCCAGCATTTT. Amino acids: CASSCLGRLPFQPQHF.

This chain links TRBV7-2 with TRBJ2-1, with TRBD2 identical over 9 bases. Looked up from germline, CDR1 is SGHTA and CDR2 is FQGNSA. J was trimmed by 13 bases and V by 5 bases; bases with no gene match: 6. There are 12 residues in the CDR3. The CDR3 sequence is CASSRLAEVQFF. The CDR3 DNA reads as TGTGCCAGCAGCCGACTAGCGGAAGTACAGTTCTTC.

This clonotype has a count of ten or more. The chain combines TRBV7-2 with TRBJ1-1; perhaps TRBD1 as D (5 bases). Trimming shortened V by 5 bases and J by 8 bases, and 21 bases separated the two germline ends. The CDR3 is 15 residues long. CDR1 and CDR2 from the germline V gene are SGHTA and FQGNSA. CDR3 nucleotides: TGTGCCAGCAGCCAAGCATCGGGGCCACCCACGGAAGCTTTCTTT. It specifies CASSQASGPPTEAFF.

This clonotype was recorded many times. The chain has TRBV7-2 and TRBJ2-4; D not certain. V was shortened by 6 bases and J by 5 bases, with 14 bases between the two germline ends. Looked up from germline, CDR1 is SGHTA and CDR2 is FQGNSA. The CDR3 is 14 residues long. The CDR3 reads CASRSAGPQNIQYF. Written as DNA, the CDR3 is TGTGCCAGCAGGTCGGCCGGGCCGCAAAACATTCAGTACTTC.

The chain is built from TRBV5-8 and TRBJ2-3; D is ambiguous. Germline lookup yields CDR1 SGHTS and CDR2 YDEGEE. This CDR3 has 15 amino acids. Trimming pared 4 bases from V and 0 bases from J, leaving 12 bases between. The CDR3 coding sequence is TGTGCCAGCAGCAAACCCCAGTGGAGCACAGATACGCAGTATTTT. Protein sequence: CASSKPQWSTDTQYF.

This clonotype occurred many times. V gene TRBV7-2 combines with J gene TRBJ2-4, with 10 bases matching TRBD2. The CDR3 totals 16 residues. V trimming: 6 bases; J trimming: 12 bases; junction bases outside the gene matches: 17. In germline, CDR1 is SGHTA, CDR2 FQGNSA. The DNA of the CDR3 is TGTGCCAGCAGTTATCGAGCGGGAGGGCCCGTTCTTCCTCAGTACTTC. It translates to CASSYRAGGPVLPQYF. The full variable domain, rest sourced from reference TRBV7-2 and TRBJ2-4, is GAGVSQSPSNKVTEKGKDVELRCDPISGHTALYWYRQSLGQGLEFLIYFQGNSAPDKSGLPSDRFSAERTGGSVSTLTIQRTQQEDSAVYLCASSYRAGGPVLPQYFGAGTRLSVL.

The table lists this clonotype with a few counts. J is TRBJ2-1 and V is TRBV2; 9 bases are shared with TRBD1. V lost 4 bases, J lost 8 bases, and 9 bases stayed unmatched. The CDR3 has 15 residues. Germline loops: CDR1 SNHLY, CDR2 FYNNEI. The CDR3 DNA is TGTGCCAGCAGTGGGGGACAGGGAGCTTGGGATGAGCAGTTCTTC. Translation gives CASSGGQGAWDEQFF.

The chain couples TRBV7-6 to TRBJ2-5; TRBD1 matches at 10 bases. From germline, CDR1 is SGHVS and CDR2 FNYEAQ. CDR3 length: 14 residues. V dropped 3 bases and J dropped 13; count of bases not matched to a gene: 11. The chain's CDR3 is CASSLTGGLKATYF. In DNA form, the CDR3 reads TGTGCCAGCAGCTTGACAGGGGGCCTAAAGGCCACGTACTTC. Drawing the rest from reference TRBV7-6 and TRBJ2-5, the complete variable domain is GAGVSQSPRYKVTKRGQDVALRCDPISGHVSLYWYRQALGQGPEFLTYFNYEAQQDKSGLPNDRFSAERPEGSISTLTIQRTEQRDSAMYRCASSLTGGLKATYFGPGTRLLVL.

This clonotype came up a few times. The rearrangement joins TRBV28 to TRBJ1-5; tentative D call: TRBD1 (6 bases). V shed 7 bases and J shed 5 bases, with 27 bases lying between them. The CDR3 consists of 18 residues. Germline-derived CDR1 and CDR2 are MDHEN and SYDVKM. The DNA for the CDR3 is TGTGCCAGCACCCTAAGGGGGACCAAAGTGGGGTTCGATCAGCCCCAGCATTTT. It specifies CASTLRGTKVGFDQPQHF.

The rearrangement links TRBV5-1 to TRBJ2-3; 12 nucleotides match TRBD2. The CDR3 has 16 amino acids. The junction had 9 bases not matched to a gene; V was cut back by 3 bases and J by 7 bases. The germline V gene has CDR1 SGHRS and CDR2 YFSETQ. The CDR3 is CASSSALAGGIYTQYF. As DNA, the CDR3 is TGCGCCAGCAGCTCGGCCCTAGCGGGAGGGATATATACGCAGTATTTT.

This clonotype was counted many times. The V and J genes are TRBV10-3 and TRBJ1-1; D not certain. V was cut by 4 bases and J by 4 bases, with 13 bases left in between. CDR1 and CDR2 (germline): ENHRY, SYGVKD. The CDR3 runs to 14 residues. CDR3 nucleotides: TGTGCCATCAGTGCAGGCGTTATAGGCACTGAAGCTTTCTTT. It encodes CAISAGVIGTEAFF.

The gene calls are TRBV6-5 and TRBJ2-1; TRBD2 matches at 11 bases. Germline CDR1 is MNHEY and CDR2 is SVGAGI. CDR3 length: 16 amino acids. Unmatched junction bases numbered 10, after V lost 5 bases and J lost 7 bases. CDR3 coding DNA: TGTGCCAGCAGTACCGTTAGCGGGAGGGGGAGGAATGAGCAGTTCTTC. Its translation: CASSTVSGRGRNEQFF.

There are a few counts of this clonotype. This chain joins TRBV20-1 and TRBJ2-3; D ambiguous. This CDR3 is built from 14 residues. Per germline, CDR1 DFQATT and CDR2 SNEGSKA (reference sequence). V dropped 6 bases and J dropped 2 bases, with 15 bases sitting between them. CDR3 sequence: CSADSPLLTDTQYF. The CDR3 DNA follows: TGCAGTGCCGACTCCCCCCTTCTCACAGATACGCAGTATTTT.

This clonotype was detected a few times. The chain uses TRBV6-2 or TRBV6-3 and TRBJ2-4, with D unclear. The V and J ends lost 2 bases and 6 bases respectively, with 8 bases between them. The CDR3 is 13 residues long. The germline V gene encodes CDR1 MNHEY and CDR2 SVGEGT. The CDR3 nucleotides are TGTGCCAGCAGTTACGGCGTGGGAAACATTCAGTACTTC. It yields the protein CASSYGVGNIQYF.

This clonotype appeared a few times. The V and J genes are TRBV6-2 or TRBV6-3 and TRBJ2-2, with D unresolved. This CDR3 contains 10 residues. Trimming stripped 6 bases from V and 7 bases from J, with 3 bases between. CDR1 and CDR2 from the germline V gene are MNHEY and SVGEGT. The CDR3 coding sequence is TGTGCCAGCAGGGACGGGGAGCTGTTTTTT. Its translation is CASRDGELFF.

V usage is TRBV28 and J usage is TRBJ2-3, with D perhaps TRBD2 (7 bases). V was shortened by 6 bases and J by 0 bases, with 10 bases between the two germline ends. Looked up from germline, CDR1 is MDHEN and CDR2 is SYDVKM. The CDR3 contains 14 residues. For the CDR3, the DNA is TGTGCCAGCAGCCCGGGGGGCAGCACAGATACGCAGTATTTT. This sequence encodes CASSPGGSTDTQYF.

As DNA, the CDR3 is TGTGCCAGCTCACTGGACAGTTCCTATGGCTACACCTTC. This codes for CASSLDSSYGYTF. V usage is TRBV18 and J usage is TRBJ1-2; D might be TRBD1 (6 bases). Between the trimmed V and J ends, which lost 4 bases and 4 bases, there was a span of 10 bases. The CDR3 loop spans 13 amino acids. Per germline, CDR1 KGHSH and CDR2 LQKENI.

The chain uses TRBV29-1 and TRBJ2-7, with 11 bases identical to TRBD2. V lost 6 bases, J lost 3 bases, and 13 bases stayed unmatched. The germline gives CDR1 SQVTM, CDR2 ANQGSEA. CDR3 length equals 16 residues. The CDR3 coding sequence is TGCAGCGTATCCCGTGGGACTAGCGGTTTTAACTACGAGCAGTACTTC. It is translated as CSVSRGTSGFNYEQYF.

There are a few counts of this clonotype. This chain joins TRBV9 and TRBJ1-2, with D uncertain. V lost 0 bases to trimming and J lost 4 bases, with 7 bases between them. Looked up from germline, CDR1 is SGDLS and CDR2 is YYNGEE. This CDR3 comprises 13 residues. For the CDR3, the DNA is TGTGCCAGCAGCGTAGACAATACCTATGGCTACACCTTC. Translated: CASSVDNTYGYTF.

The chain links TRBV7-2 to TRBJ2-2; TRBD2 agrees at 12 bases. CDR1 is SGHTA, CDR2 FQGNSA, per germline. Losses at the gene ends were 5 bases for V and 4 bases for J; bases not matched to a gene: 2. The CDR3 covers 15 residues. The CDR3 spells CASSPSGRGTGELFF. The CDR3 DNA sequence: TGTGCCAGCAGCCCTAGCGGGAGGGGCACCGGGGAGCTGTTTTTT. Full variable domain (missing parts from reference TRBV7-2 and TRBJ2-2): GAGVSQSPSNKVTEKGKDVELRCDPISGHTALYWYRQSLGQGLEFLIYFQGNSAPDKSGLPSDRFSAERTGGSVSTLTIQRTQQEDSAVYLCASSPSGRGTGELFFGEGSRLTVL.

This clonotype was detected ten times or more. V and J are TRBV7-4 and TRBJ2-2; no firm D call. Per the germline V gene, CDR1 is SGHVT and CDR2 is SQSDAQ. Trimming shortened V by 10 bases and J by 3 bases, and 12 bases separated the two germline ends. The CDR3 covers 13 residues. The CDR3 DNA follows: TGTGCCACGAGGAGCCTACACACCGGGGAGCTGTTTTTT. Protein product: CATRSLHTGELFF.